This T cell receptor beta chain was sequenced during a study of CD8+ T cells in alopecia areata. Germline CDR1 is SNHLY and CDR2 is FYNNEI. CDR3 size: 10 residues. Trimming left V 4 bases short and J 8 bases short, with 3 bases between. General observations from the study: Scalp clonality, together with expanded CD8+ clones among the top 100, fell significantly with tofacitinib.

Treatment noted: oral pan-JAK inhibitor, 5-10 mg twice daily. In each case, RNA was isolated and then reverse transcribed into cDNA as the sequencing template. Measured with immunoSEQ multiplex PCR; TCRdb has only the in-frame clones, and not every one. The sample holds 85,000 to 110,000 clones, 85% to 90% seen once. For this clone: Its matching antigen is unknown.

V and J are TRBV2 and TRBJ2-1; D unresolved. The sequence derives from a human donor with alopecia areata. The input for sequencing was CD8+ T cells sorted from blood, taken at approximately week 30, from a patient treated with tofacitinib. The CDR3 DNA is TGTGCCAGCAGTGGGGATGAGCAGTTCTTC. Amino acid sequence: CASSGDEQFF.